Below, 3 T cell receptor beta chains from the same sample are listed, as sequenced in a study of shared clonotypes between healthy human individuals. Produced via immunoSEQ multiplex PCR; TCRdb's table is partial and in-frame only. The sample lists about 800,000 clones; 96% were seen once. Naive CD8 cells lacked CD45RO, underwent positive selection for CCR7 and left out terminally differentiated effector memory CD45RA+ cells. The sample was naive CD8+ T cells sorted from blood. The origin of the receptors is a man in his thirties or forties in good health.

The V call is TRBV7-9, the J call TRBJ2-5; D is perhaps TRBD2 (6 bases). Germline V gene lookup returns CDR1 SEHNR and CDR2 FQNEAQ (reference sequence). Trimming cost V 2 bases and J 8 bases, with 15 bases left between them. The CDR3 length is 14 residues. CDR3 residues: CASSLPTRPVTQYF. The CDR3 nucleotides read TGTGCCAGCAGCTTACCGACTAGACCCGTCACCCAGTACTTC.

The chain combines TRBV7-2 with TRBJ1-4, with TRBD1 as a possible D gene (5 bases). Germline CDR1 and CDR2: SGHTA and FQGNSA. Trimming left V 3 bases short and J 7 bases short, with 12 bases between. The CDR3 totals 14 residues. In nucleotides, the CDR3 is TGTGCCAGCAGCTTGGGGGTCGGGATTGAAAAACTGTTTTTT. This encodes CASSLGVGIEKLFF.

V and J are TRBV27 and TRBJ2-7; D is possibly TRBD2 (5 bases). V lost 10 bases, J lost 4 bases, and 20 bases lay in between. The CDR3 contains 14 residues. Per the germline V gene, CDR1 is MNHEY and CDR2 is SMNVEV (reference sequence). The CDR3 sequence: CAILIGEAGYEQYF. The DNA of the CDR3 is TGTGCCATCCTAATAGGTGAGGCGGGTTACGAGCAGTACTTC.